This T cell receptor beta chain was sequenced in a study of blood T cell repertoires in COVID-19. Assay used: immunoSEQ multiplex PCR; TCRdb lists only in-frame clones, some missing. The table includes 200,000 or so clones, about nine tenths detected once. The CDR3 extends over 15 amino acids. V shed 2 bases and J shed 5 bases, with 16 bases lying between them. The germline V gene encodes CDR1 MNHEY and CDR2 SMNVEV (reference sequence). The sample consisted of peripheral blood. This TCR came from a woman aged 55-75 years with acute or convalescent COVID-19. The chain recombines TRBV27 with TRBJ2-7, with a tentative D call TRBD2 (5 bases). CDR3 region: CASSLRVRVYHEQYF. In DNA form, the CDR3 reads TGTGCCAGCAGTTTACGGGTGAGGGTCTACCACGAGCAGTACTTC.